The following is a TCR beta chain sequence with its context. Its antigen is as yet unknown. The CDR3 sequence is 15 residues long. Per the germline V gene, CDR1 is GTSNPN and CDR2 is SVGIG (reference sequence). Trimming at V came to 3 bases and at J to 6 bases, leaving 11 bases not matched to a gene. Clones were sequenced by immunoSEQ multiplex PCR, and TCRdb holds only the in-frame ones, with some missing. Of fewer than 55,000 clones listed, around 83% are singletons. This entry comes from a study of Ad26.COV2.S vaccination and SARS-CoV-2 variants. Points from the study as a whole: Vaccinees showed greater spike-specific TCR breadth than placebo recipients.

Here the sequenced sample was peripheral blood, taken after recovery from COVID-19. This TCR derives from a human donor who had recovered from COVID-19. The rearrangement links TRBV30 to TRBJ2-3; TRBD1 matches at 8 bases. CDR3 residues: CAWRRQGSFGDTQYF. The CDR3 DNA reads TGTGCCTGGAGGCGACAGGGGTCGTTCGGGGATACGCAGTATTTT.